This T cell receptor (beta chain) was recorded in a study of blood T cell repertoires in COVID-19. Study in general: PBMCs, B-cell-depleted T cells, or T cells were the source of the cDNA or gDNA that made up the material.

The age range of participants was 18 to 89 years, with residence in under 25 US areas. Cohort 3 donors counted as recovered after two negative PCRs, clearance, or resolved symptoms. V was pared by 4 bases and J by 0 bases, with 5 bases between. CDR3 size: 12 residues. CDR1 SGHRS and CDR2 YFSETQ come from the germline V gene. This clone came up a few times. Other DNA variants within this sample encode the same CDR3. In the study's own analysis: Using reference gene primer amplification, nucleated cell counts were estimated. Using immunoSEQ multiplex PCR, the repertoire was profiled, and TCRdb retains in-frame clones only, with some absent. V and J calls and clone size are those listed in that table; D and trimming were worked out from the DNA. The sample lists some 160,000 clones, over 80% occurring once.

The chain joins TRBV5-1 to TRBJ2-7; no clear D. The sample taken for sequencing was PBMCs or T cells enriched from blood (not recorded which). The TCR sequence derives from a woman aged 40 to 55 who had recovered from COVID-19. The CDR3 spells CASSPSSYEQYF. The CDR3 DNA sequence: TGCGCCAGCAGCCCGAGCTCCTACGAGCAGTACTTC.